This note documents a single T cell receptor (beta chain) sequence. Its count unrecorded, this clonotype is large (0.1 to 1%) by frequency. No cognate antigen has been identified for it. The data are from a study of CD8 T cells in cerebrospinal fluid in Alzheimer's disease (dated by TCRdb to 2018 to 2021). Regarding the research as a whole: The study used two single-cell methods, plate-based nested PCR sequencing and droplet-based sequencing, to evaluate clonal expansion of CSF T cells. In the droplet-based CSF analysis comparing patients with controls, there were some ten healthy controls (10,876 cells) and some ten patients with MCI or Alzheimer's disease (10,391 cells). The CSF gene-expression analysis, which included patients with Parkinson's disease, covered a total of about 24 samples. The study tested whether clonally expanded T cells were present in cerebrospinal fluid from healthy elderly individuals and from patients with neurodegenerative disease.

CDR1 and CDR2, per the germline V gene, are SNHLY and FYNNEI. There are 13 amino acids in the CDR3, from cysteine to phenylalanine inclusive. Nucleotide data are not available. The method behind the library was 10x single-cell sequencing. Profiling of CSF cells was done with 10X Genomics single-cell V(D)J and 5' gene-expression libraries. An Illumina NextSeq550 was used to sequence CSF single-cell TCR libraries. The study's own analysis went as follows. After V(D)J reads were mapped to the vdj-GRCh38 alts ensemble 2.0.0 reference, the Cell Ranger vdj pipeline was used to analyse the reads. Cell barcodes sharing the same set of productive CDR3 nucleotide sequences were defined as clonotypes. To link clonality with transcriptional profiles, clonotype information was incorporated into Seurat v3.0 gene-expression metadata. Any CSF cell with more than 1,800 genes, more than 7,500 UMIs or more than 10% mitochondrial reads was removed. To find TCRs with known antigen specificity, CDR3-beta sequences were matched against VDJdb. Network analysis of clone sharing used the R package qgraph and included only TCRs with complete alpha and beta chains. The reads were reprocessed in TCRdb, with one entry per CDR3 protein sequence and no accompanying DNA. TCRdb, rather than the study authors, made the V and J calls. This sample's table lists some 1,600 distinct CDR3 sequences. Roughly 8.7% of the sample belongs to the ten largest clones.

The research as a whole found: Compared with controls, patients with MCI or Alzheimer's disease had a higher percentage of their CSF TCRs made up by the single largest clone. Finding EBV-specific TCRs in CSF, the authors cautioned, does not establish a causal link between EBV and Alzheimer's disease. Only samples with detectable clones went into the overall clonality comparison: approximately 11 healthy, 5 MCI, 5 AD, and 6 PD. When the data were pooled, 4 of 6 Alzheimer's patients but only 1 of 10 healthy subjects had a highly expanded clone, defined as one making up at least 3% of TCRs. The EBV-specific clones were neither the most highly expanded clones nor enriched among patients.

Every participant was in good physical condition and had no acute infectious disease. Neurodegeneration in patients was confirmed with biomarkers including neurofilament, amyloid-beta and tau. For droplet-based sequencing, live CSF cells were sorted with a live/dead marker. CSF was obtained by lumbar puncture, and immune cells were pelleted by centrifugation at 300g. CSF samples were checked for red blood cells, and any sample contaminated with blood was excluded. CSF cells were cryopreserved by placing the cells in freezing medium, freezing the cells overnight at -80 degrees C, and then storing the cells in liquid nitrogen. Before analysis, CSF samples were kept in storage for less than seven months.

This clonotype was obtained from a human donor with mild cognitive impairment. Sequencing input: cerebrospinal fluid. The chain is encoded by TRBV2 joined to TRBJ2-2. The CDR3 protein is CASSYTDTGELFF.